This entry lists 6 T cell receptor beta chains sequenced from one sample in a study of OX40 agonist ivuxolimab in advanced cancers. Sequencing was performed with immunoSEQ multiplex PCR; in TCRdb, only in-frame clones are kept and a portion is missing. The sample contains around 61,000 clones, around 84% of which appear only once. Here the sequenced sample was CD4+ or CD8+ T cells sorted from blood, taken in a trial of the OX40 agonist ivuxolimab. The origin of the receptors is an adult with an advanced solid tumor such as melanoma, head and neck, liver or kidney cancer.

CDR3 amino acids: CAWSVGTREQFF. Written as DNA, the CDR3 is TGTGCCTGGAGTGTGGGGACCAGGGAGCAGTTCTTC. The gene calls are TRBV30 and TRBJ2-1; D assignment may be TRBD1 or TRBD2 (5 bases each). CDR3 length equals 12 residues. CDR1 is GTSNPN and CDR2 is SVGIG in the germline V gene (reference sequence). Trimming stripped 0 bases from V and 10 bases from J, with 10 bases between. Using reference TRBV30 and TRBJ2-1 for the parts outside the CDR3, the full variable domain is SQTIHQWPATLVQPVGSPLSLECTVEGTSNPNLYWYRQAAGRGLQLLFYSVGIGQISSEVPQNLSASRPQDRQFILSSKKLLLSDSGFYLCAWSVGTREQFFGPGTRLTVL.

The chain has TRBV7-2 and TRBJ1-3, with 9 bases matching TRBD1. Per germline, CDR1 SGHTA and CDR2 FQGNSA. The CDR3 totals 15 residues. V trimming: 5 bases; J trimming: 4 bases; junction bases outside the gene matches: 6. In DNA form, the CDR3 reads TGTGCCAGCAGCCTCGGGACAGGGACCGGAAACACCATATATTTT. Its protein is CASSLGTGTGNTIYF.

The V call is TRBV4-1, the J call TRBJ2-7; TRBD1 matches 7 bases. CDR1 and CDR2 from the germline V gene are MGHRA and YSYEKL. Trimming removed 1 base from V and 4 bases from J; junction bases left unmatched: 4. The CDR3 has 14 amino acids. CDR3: CASSQAGQTYEQYF. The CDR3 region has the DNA TGCGCCAGCAGCCAAGCGGGACAGACTTACGAGCAGTACTTC.

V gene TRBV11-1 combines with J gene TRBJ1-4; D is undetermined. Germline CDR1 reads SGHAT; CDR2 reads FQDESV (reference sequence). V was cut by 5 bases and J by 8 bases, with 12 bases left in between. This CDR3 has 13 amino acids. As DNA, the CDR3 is TGTGCCAGCAGCCTCGGACGTGGCGAAAAACTGTTTTTT. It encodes CASSLGRGEKLFF. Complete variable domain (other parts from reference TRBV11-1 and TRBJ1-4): EAEVAQSPRYKITEKSQAVAFWCDPISGHATLYWYRQILGQGPELLVQFQDESVVDDSQLPKDRFSAERLKGVDSTLKIQPAELGDSAMYLCASSLGRGEKLFFGSGTQLSVL.

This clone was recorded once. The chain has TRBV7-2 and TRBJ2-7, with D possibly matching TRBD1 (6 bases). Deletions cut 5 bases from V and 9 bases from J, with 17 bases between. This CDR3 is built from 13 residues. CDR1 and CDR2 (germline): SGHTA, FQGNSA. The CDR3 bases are TGTGCCAGCAGCCTGCCGGGACAAAGATTGCAGTACTTC. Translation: CASSLPGQRLQYF.

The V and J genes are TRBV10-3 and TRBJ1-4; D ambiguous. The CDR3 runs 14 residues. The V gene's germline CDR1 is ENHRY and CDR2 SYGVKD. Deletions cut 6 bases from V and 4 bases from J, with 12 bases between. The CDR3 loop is CAIREDGNNEKLFF. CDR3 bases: TGTGCCATCAGGGAAGACGGGAATAATGAAAAACTGTTTTTT.